This TCR beta chain is from a study of glioma-infiltrating T cells after dendritic cell vaccination. Unmatched junction bases numbered 4, after V lost 5 bases and J lost 1 base. The germline V gene has CDR1 SGHAT and CDR2 FQDESV (reference sequence). CDR3 length equals 14 residues. Assay used: immunoSEQ multiplex PCR; TCRdb lists only in-frame clones, some missing. The repertoire holds approximately 99,000 clones, with approximately 84% as singletons. The time point was: after dendritic cell vaccination, including at tumor progression/relapse. Material: blood, obtained after dendritic cell vaccination. The chain employs TRBV11-1 and TRBJ2-5; 7 nucleotides line up with TRBD1. The receptor's source is a human donor with glioblastoma. The DNA for the CDR3 is TGTGCCAGCAGCCGAGGGACAGTCCAAGAGACCCAGTACTTC. As protein: CASSRGTVQETQYF.